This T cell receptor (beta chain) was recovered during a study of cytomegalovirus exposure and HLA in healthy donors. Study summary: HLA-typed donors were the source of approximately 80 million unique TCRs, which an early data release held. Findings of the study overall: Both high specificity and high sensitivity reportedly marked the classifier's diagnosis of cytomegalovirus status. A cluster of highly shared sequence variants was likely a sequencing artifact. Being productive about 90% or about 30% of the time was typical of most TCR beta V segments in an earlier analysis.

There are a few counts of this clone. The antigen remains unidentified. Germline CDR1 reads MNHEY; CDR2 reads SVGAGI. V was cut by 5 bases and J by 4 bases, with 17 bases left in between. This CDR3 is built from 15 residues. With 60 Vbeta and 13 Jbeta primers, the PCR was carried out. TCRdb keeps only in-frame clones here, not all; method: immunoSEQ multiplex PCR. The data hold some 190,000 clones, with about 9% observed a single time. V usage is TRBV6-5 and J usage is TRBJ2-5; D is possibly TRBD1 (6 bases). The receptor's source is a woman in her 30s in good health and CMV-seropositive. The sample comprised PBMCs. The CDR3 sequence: CASSPTGLGRETQYF. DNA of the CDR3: TGTGCCAGCAGTCCAACAGGGTTAGGGCGAGAGACCCAGTACTTC.